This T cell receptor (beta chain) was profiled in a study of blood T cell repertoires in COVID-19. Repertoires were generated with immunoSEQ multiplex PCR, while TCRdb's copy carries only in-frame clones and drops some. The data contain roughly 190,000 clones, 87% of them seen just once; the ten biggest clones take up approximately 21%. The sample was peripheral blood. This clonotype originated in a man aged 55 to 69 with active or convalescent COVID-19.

The CDR3 loop is CAWNRGIDEKLFF. The CDR3 DNA follows: TGTGCCTGGAACAGGGGGATTGATGAAAAACTGTTTTTT. The J gene is TRBJ1-4, the V gene TRBV30; 8 bases are shared with TRBD1. This CDR3 is 13 amino acids long. Germline loops: CDR1 GTSNPN, CDR2 SVGIG (reference sequence). V gave up 4 bases and J gave up 6 bases; unmatched junction bases: 4. The entire variable domain, with the rest obtained from reference TRBV30 and TRBJ1-4, is as follows: SQTIHQWPATLVQPVGSPLSLECTVEGTSNPNLYWYRQAAGRGLQLLFYSVGIGQISSEVPQNLSASRPQDRQFILSSKKLLLSDSGFYLCAWNRGIDEKLFFGSGTQLSVL.